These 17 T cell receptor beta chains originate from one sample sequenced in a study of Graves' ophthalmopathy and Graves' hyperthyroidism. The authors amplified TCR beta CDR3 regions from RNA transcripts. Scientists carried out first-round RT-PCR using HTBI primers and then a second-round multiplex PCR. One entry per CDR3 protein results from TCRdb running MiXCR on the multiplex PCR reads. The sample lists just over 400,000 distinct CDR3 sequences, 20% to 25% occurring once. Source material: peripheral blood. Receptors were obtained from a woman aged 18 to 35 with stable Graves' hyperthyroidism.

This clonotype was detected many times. CDR3 sequence reads: CASSLAPGMETQYF. For the CDR3, the DNA is TGCGCCAGCAGCTTGGCCCCGGGAATGGAGACCCAGTACTTC. The chain joins TRBV5-1 to TRBJ2-5; TRBD2 is a possible D gene (5 bases). This CDR3 spans 14 amino acids. V was clipped by 0 bases and J by 5 bases, with 11 bases between them. The germline gives CDR1 SGHRS, CDR2 YFSETQ.

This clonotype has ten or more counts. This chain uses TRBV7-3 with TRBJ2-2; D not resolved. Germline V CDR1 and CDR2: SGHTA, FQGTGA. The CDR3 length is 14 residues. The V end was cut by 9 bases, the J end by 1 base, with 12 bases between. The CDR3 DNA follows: TGTGCCAGTAACCAGCACGGGAACACCGGGGAGCTGTTTTTT. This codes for CASNQHGNTGELFF.

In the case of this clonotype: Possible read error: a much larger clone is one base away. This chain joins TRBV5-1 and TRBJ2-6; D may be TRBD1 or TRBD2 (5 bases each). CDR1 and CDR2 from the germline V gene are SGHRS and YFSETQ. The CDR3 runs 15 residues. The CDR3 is CACSSRGSGANVLTF. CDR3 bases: TGCGCCTGCAGCTCGAGGGGAAGTGGGGCCAACGTCCTGACTTTC.

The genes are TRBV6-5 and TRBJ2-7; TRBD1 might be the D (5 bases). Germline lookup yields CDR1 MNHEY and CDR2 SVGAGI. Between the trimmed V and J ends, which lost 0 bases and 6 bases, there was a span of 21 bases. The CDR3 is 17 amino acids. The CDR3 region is CASSYSRASGSAREQYF. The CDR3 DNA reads TGTGCCAGCAGTTACTCGAGAGCATCAGGGTCCGCCCGCGAGCAGTACTTC.

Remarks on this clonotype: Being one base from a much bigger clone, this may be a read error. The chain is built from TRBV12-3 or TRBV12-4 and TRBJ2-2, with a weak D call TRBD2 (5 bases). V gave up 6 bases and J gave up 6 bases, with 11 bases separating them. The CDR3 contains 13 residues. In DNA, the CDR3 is TGTGCCAGCAGCCACGGGGTCGCCGGGGAGCTGTTTTTT. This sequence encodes CASSHGVAGELFF.

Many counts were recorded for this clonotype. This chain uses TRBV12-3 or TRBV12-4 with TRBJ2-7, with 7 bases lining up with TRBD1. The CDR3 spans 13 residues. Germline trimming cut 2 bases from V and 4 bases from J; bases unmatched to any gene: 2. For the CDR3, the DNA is TGTGCCAGCAGTTTAAACAGGGGTTACGAGCAGTACTTC. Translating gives CASSLNRGYEQYF.

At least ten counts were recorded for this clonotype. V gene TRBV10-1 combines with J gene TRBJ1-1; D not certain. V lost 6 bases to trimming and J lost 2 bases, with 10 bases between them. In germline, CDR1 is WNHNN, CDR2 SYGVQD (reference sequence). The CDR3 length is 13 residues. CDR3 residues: CASSASGNTEAFF. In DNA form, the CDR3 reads TGCGCCAGCAGCGCGTCGGGAAACACTGAAGCTTTCTTT.

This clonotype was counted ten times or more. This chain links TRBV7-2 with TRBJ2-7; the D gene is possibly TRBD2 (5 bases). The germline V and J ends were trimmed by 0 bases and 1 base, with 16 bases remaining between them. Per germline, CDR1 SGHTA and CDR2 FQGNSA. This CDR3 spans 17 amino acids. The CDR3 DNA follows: TGTGCCAGCAGCTTAGCGCCGTGGAATCGGGGATCCTACGAGCAGTACTTC. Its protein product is CASSLAPWNRGSYEQYF.

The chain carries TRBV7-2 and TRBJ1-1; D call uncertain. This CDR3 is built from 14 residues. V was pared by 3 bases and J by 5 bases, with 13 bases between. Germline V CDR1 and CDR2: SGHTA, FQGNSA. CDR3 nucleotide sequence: TGTGCCAGCAGCTTCGGGATCCAACGGACTGAAGCTTTCTTT. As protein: CASSFGIQRTEAFF.

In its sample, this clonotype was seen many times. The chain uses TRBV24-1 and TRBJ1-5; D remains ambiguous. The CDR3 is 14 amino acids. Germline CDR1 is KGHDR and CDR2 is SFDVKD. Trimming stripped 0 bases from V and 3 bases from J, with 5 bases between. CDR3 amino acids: CATSDLQSNQPQHF. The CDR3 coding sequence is TGTGCCACCAGTGATTTGCAGTCCAATCAGCCCCAGCATTTT.

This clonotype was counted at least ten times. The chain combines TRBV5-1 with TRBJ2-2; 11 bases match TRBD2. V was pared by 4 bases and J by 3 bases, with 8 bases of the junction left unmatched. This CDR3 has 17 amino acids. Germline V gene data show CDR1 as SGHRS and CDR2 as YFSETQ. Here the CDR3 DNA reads TGCGCCAGCAGCGCCGCTGGACTAGCGGGTGACACCGGGGAGCTGTTTTTT. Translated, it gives CASSAAGLAGDTGELFF.

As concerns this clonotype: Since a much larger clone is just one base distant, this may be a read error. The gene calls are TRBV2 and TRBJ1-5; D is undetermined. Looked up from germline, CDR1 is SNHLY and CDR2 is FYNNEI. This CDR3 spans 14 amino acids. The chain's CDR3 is CAGSEVGSNQPQHF. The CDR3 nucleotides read TGTGCCGGCAGTGAAGTGGGAAGCAATCAGCCCCAGCATTTT.

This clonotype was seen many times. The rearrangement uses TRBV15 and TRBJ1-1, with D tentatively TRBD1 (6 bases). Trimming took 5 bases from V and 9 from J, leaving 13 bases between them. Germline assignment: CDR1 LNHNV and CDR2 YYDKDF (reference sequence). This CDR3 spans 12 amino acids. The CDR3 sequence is CATSVTTGQAFF. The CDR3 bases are TGTGCCACCAGCGTAACGACAGGACAAGCTTTCTTT. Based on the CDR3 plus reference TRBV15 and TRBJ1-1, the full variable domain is DAMVIQNPRYQVTQFGKPVTLSCSQTLNHNVMYWYQQKSSQAPKLLFHYYDKDFNNEADTPDNFQSRRPNTSFCFLDIRSPGLGDTAMYLCATSVTTGQAFFGQGTRLTVV.

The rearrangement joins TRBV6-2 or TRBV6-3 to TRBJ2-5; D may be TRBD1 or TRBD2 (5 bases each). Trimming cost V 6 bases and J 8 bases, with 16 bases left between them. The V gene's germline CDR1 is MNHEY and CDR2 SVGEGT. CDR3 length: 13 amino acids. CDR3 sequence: CASSPPGADTQYF. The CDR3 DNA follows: TGTGCCAGCAGCCCCCCCGGGGCAGATACCCAGTACTTC.

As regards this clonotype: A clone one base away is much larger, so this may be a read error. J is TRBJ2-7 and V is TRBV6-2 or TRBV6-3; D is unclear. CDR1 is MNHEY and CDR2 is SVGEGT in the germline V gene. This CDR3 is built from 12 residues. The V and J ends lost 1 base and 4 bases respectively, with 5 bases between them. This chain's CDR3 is CASSYFWYEQYF. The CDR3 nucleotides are TGTGCCAGCAGTTACTTCTGGTACGAGCAGTACTTC.

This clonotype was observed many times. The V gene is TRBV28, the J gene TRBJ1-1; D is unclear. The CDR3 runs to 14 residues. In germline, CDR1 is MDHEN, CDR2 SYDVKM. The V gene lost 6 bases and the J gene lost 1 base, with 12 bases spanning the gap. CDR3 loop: CASRGARGNTEAFF. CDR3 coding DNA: TGTGCCAGCAGGGGAGCGCGGGGGAACACTGAAGCTTTCTTT. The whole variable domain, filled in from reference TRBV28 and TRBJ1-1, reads DVKVTQSSRYLVKRTGEKVFLECVQDMDHENMFWYRQDPGLGLRLIYFSYDVKMKEKGDIPEGYSVSREKKERFSLILESASTNQTSMYLCASRGARGNTEAFFGQGTRLTVV.

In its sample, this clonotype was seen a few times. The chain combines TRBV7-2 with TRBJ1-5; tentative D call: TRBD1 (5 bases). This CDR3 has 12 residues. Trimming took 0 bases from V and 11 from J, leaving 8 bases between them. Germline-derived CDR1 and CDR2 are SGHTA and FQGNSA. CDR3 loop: CASSLASGSQHF. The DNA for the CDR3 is TGTGCCAGCAGCTTAGCGTCAGGGTCCCAGCATTTT.